This note documents a single T cell receptor (beta chain) sequence. The data stem from a study of blood T cell repertoires in COVID-19. TCRdb's copy holds only in-frame clones and misses some; the assay was immunoSEQ multiplex PCR. This sample has about 170,000 clones, with about 81% found just once. This TCR came from a woman aged 65 to 85 with acute or convalescent COVID-19. Sequenced material: peripheral blood.

The CDR3 reads CASSPAGTGFYNEQFF. CDR3 bases: TGTGCCAGCAGCCCGGCAGGGACAGGGTTCTACAATGAGCAGTTCTTC. The chain joins TRBV3-1 (or the pseudogene TRBV3-2) to TRBJ2-1; the match to TRBD1 covers 9 bases. V gave up 4 bases and J gave up 3 bases; unmatched junction bases: 7. This CDR3 contains 16 residues. CDR1 LGHDT and CDR2 YNNKEL come from the germline V gene (reference sequence).